Shown below are 9 T cell receptor beta chains from a single sample sequenced in a study of shared clonotypes between healthy human individuals. Terminally differentiated effector memory CD45RA+ cells were left out of the naive CD8 fraction, which was CD45RO-negative and positively selected for CCR7. Clones were sequenced by immunoSEQ multiplex PCR, and TCRdb holds only the in-frame ones, with some missing. The data show some 1,900,000 clones, less than 95% seen once. The sample comprised naive CD8+ T cells sorted from blood. All receptors derive from a man aged 18 to 30 in good health.

The rearrangement joins TRBV10-1 to TRBJ2-5; TRBD2 might be the D (6 bases). V was clipped by 11 bases and J by 4 bases, with 14 bases between them. CDR1 and CDR2 (germline): WNHNN, SYGVQD (reference sequence). This CDR3 is 12 amino acids long. The CDR3 here is CAAPGVRETQYF. The CDR3 DNA reads as TGCGCCGCACCGGGAGTGCGAGAGACCCAGTACTTC.

The chain is built from TRBV6-5 and TRBJ2-2, with a weak D call TRBD2 (5 bases). Germline loops: CDR1 MNHEY, CDR2 SVGAGI. CDR3 length equals 13 residues. V was clipped by 6 bases and J by 7 bases, with 12 bases between them. CDR3 region: CASSLRGSGELFF. DNA for the CDR3: TGTGCCAGCAGCCTTCGGGGTAGCGGGGAGCTGTTTTTT.

As for this clone: Distinct nucleotide sequences in the sample also encode this CDR3. The V and J genes are TRBV2 and TRBJ2-5; D unclear. This CDR3 has 13 residues. The germline V gene encodes CDR1 SNHLY and CDR2 FYNNEI. The V and J ends lost 3 bases and 1 base respectively, with 6 bases between them. As DNA, the CDR3 is TGTGCCAGCAGTGACCCAGTCCAAGAGACCCAGTACTTC. This gives the protein CASSDPVQETQYF.

The genes are TRBV4-1 and TRBJ1-1; no clear D gene. CDR1 and CDR2 from the germline V gene are MGHRA and YSYEKL. CDR3 length equals 14 residues. V was clipped by 1 base and J by 7 bases, with 13 bases between them. The CDR3 region is CASSQGGWAIEAFF. DNA of the CDR3: TGCGCCAGCAGCCAAGGCGGGTGGGCCATTGAAGCTTTCTTT.

CDR3 in DNA: TGTGCCACCAGCGAGAGGGGCCCACGAGGGGAGACCCAGTACTTC. Amino acid sequence: CATSERGPRGETQYF. The chain combines TRBV15 with TRBJ2-5, with D possibly being TRBD1 or TRBD2 (5 bases each). This CDR3 contains 15 residues. Trimming shortened V by 5 bases and J by 5 bases, and 18 bases separated the two germline ends. The germline gives CDR1 LNHNV, CDR2 YYDKDF (reference sequence).

V is TRBV4-1 and J is TRBJ2-7; D is unclear. The V and J ends lost 6 bases and 5 bases respectively, with 11 bases between them. The V gene's germline CDR1 is MGHRA and CDR2 YSYEKL. The CDR3 consists of 12 residues. The chain's CDR3 is CASSQRPHEQYF. CDR3 nucleotides: TGCGCCAGCAGTCAACGCCCCCACGAGCAGTACTTC.

This chain links TRBV19 with TRBJ2-7; D possibly corresponds to TRBD2 (6 bases). The ends were cut back, 1 base at V and 7 bases at J, with 14 bases in the middle. Germline CDR1 is LNHDA and CDR2 is SQIVND (reference sequence). This CDR3 has 14 residues. CDR3 sequence (DNA): TGTGCCAGTAGTATAGCTTTGGAGGGAGAGGAGCAGTACTTC. As protein: CASSIALEGEEQYF. The complete variable domain, with remaining parts taken from reference TRBV19 and TRBJ2-7, reads DGGITQSPKYLFRKEGQNVTLSCEQNLNHDAMYWYRQDPGQGLRLIYYSQIVNDFQKGDIAEGYSVSREKKESFPLTVTSAQKNPTAFYLCASSIALEGEEQYFGPGTRLTVT.

V usage is TRBV6-1 and J usage is TRBJ1-4, with 9 bases identical to TRBD1. Germline assignment: CDR1 MNHNS and CDR2 SASEGT. The CDR3 length is 17 residues. V shed 4 bases and J 3 bases; nucleotides not matched to a gene: 9. Written as DNA, the CDR3 is TGTGCCAGCAGTGGGACCCGGGACAGGGAGGCTAATGAAAAACTGTTTTTT. Encoded protein: CASSGTRDREANEKLFF.

V usage is TRBV15 and J usage is TRBJ2-1; D is uncertain. This CDR3 is built from 11 residues. Germline V lookup: CDR1 LNHNV, CDR2 YYDKDF (reference sequence). The ends were cut back, 1 base at V and 7 bases at J, with 2 bases in the middle. This CDR3 reads CATSRGNEQFF. The CDR3 bases are TGTGCCACCAGCAGAGGGAATGAGCAGTTCTTC.